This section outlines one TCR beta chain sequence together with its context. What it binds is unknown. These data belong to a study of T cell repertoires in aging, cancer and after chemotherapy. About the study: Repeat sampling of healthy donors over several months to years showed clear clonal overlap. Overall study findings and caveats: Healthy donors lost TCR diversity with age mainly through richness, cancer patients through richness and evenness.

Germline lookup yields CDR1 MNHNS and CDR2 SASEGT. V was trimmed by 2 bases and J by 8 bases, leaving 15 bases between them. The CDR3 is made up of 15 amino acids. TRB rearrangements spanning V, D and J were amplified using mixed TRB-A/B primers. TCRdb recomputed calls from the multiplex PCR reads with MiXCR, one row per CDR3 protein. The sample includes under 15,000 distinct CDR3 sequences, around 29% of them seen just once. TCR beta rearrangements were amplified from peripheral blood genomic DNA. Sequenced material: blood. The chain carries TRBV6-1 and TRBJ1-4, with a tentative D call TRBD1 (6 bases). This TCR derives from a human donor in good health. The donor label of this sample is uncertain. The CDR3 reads CASSETGTRQEKLFF. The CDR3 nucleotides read TGTGCCAGCAGTGAAACCGGGACAAGGCAAGAAAAACTGTTTTTT.